What follows is one T cell receptor (beta chain) and its context. This clonotype was seen a handful of times. Its antigen remains unidentified. Per-base quality was not reported, and no clone a single base away is much larger than it. What the treatment or condition label conveys for this sample: allogeneic hematopoietic cell transplantation with graft depleted of TCRalphabeta T cells and CD19 B cells. The transplant recipients were children given TCRalphabeta/CD19-depleted allogeneic hematopoietic cell grafts. This specimen belongs to a study of T-cell reconstitution after alpha-beta-depleted transplantation in children (dated by TCRdb to about 2016). At the level of the whole study: Using TCR repertoire profiling, the study quantitatively followed how T-cell immune reconstitution unfolded in children after TCRalphabeta/CD19-depleted allogeneic hematopoietic cell transplantation.

Broad study findings and their caveats: The frequencies of hyperexpanded clones fell over the following months, and after one year, T-cell counts and TCRbeta diversity were mostly attributed to newly produced T cells. The apparently early alphabetaT-cell count recovery about two months after transplant was reportedly dependent on only several hundred rapidly expanded clones derived from non-depleted graft cells. The high TCRbeta diversity at day 60 in some patients was ascribed to recipient T cells and intrathymic progenitors that had survived conditioning.

Library construction relied on PCR. Sequencer: Illumina HiSeq 2500. TCR library preparation used molecular barcoding, with unique molecular identifiers applied to normalize quantification of the TCRbeta repertoire. Using fastp at Q25 and MiXCR, TCRdb reprocessed the public reads and kept productive beta chains. Rows are unified per CDR3 protein, each entry keeping the most common DNA and genes. Present in this sample are hundreds of thousands of distinct CDR3 sequences, roughly 17% of which were seen just once. The leading ten clones occupy 25% to 30% of the sample. The source of this sequence is a boy in the first two years of life who had a stem cell transplant for Wiskott-Aldrich syndrome, so the T cells may come from the graft donor. Material: PBMCs, mostly from graft donor cells, obtained 360 days after TCRalphabeta/CD19-depleted stem cell transplant.

The CDR3 protein is CATSDIPGLPGELFF. The sequence in DNA is TGTGCCACCAGTGATATCCCGGGACTACCCGGGGAGCTGTTTTTT. The rearranged segments are TRBV24-1 and TRBJ2-2; TRBD2 lines up with 7 middle nucleotides. From V the trimming removes 3 bases and from J it removes 6 bases, while the gene matches leave 6 bases of the junction unaccounted for. Inclusive of the bounding cysteine and phenylalanine, the CDR3 is 15 residues long. The sequence is cut down to CDR3 DNA, 45 bases in frame from base 1. Taken from the germline V gene, the CDR1 and CDR2 loops are KGHDR and SFDVKD.